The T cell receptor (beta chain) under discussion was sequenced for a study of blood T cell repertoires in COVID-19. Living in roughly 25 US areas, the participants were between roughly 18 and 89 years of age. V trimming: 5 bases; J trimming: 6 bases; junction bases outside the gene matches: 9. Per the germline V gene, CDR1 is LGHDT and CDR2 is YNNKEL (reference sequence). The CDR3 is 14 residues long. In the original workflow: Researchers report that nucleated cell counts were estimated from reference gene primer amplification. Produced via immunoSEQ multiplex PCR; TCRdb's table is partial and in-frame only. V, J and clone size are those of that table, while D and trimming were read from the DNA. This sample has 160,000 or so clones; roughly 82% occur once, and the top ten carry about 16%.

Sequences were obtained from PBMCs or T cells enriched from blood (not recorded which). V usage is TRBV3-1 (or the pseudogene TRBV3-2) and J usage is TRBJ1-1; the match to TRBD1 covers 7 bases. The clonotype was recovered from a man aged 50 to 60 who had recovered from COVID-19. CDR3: CASSYRGGGPEAFF. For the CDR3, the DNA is TGTGCCAGCAGCTACAGGGGTGGGGGGCCTGAAGCTTTCTTT.